Following are 9 T cell receptor beta chains from one sample sequenced in a study of cytotoxic CD8 clonotypes in ibrutinib-treated CLL. Assay used: immunoSEQ multiplex PCR; TCRdb lists only in-frame clones, some missing. There are roughly 70,000 clones in the sample; more than 75% occur only once, and roughly 8% lies in the top ten. The sequenced sample was PBMCs, obtained at disease progression, from a patient treated with ibrutinib. Receptors originate from a human donor with chronic lymphocytic leukemia.

The V gene is TRBV20-1, the J gene TRBJ2-1; TRBD1 matches 7 bases. J lost 8 bases, V lost 5 bases, and 3 bases had no gene match. Germline V gene sequence: CDR1 DFQATT, CDR2 SNEGSKA (reference sequence). The CDR3 covers 11 residues. CDR3 bases: TGCAGTGCTCGACAGGGCTATGAGCAGTTCTTC. Translation: CSARQGYEQFF.

This clone has only one observation. V and J are TRBV5-1 and TRBJ2-3, with 14 bases that match TRBD2. Per the germline V gene, CDR1 is SGHRS and CDR2 is YFSETQ. CDR3 size: 16 residues. Germline trimming cut 4 bases from V and 5 bases from J; bases unmatched to any gene: 6. In DNA form, the CDR3 reads TGCGCCAGCAGCCCTGGGACTAGCGGGAGTATAGATACGCAGTATTTT. Protein product: CASSPGTSGSIDTQYF.

The rearrangement joins TRBV5-6 to TRBJ1-4, with TRBD1 as a possible D gene (5 bases). This CDR3 comprises 13 residues. V was pared by 4 bases and J by 3 bases, with 7 bases between. From germline, CDR1 is SGHDT and CDR2 YYEEEE. CDR3 sequence: CASSNRPNEKLFF. For the CDR3, the DNA is TGTGCCAGCAGCAACAGGCCTAATGAAAAACTGTTTTTT.

The gene calls are TRBV18 and TRBJ2-7, with 11 nucleotides matching TRBD2. The V gene end was trimmed by 2 bases and the J gene end by 2 bases; junction bases not matched to a gene: 8. The CDR3 contains 17 residues. Germline CDR1 and CDR2: KGHSH and LQKENI. This CDR3 reads CASSPGEKTSGAYEQYF. Written as DNA, the CDR3 is TGTGCCAGCTCACCAGGGGAAAAGACTAGCGGGGCCTACGAGCAGTACTTC. The full variable domain, completed using reference TRBV18 and TRBJ2-7, is NAGVMQNPRHLVRRRGQEARLRCSPMKGHSHVYWYRQLPEEGLKFMVYLQKENIIDESGMPKERFSAEFPKEGPSILRIQQVVRGDSAAYFCASSPGEKTSGAYEQYFGPGTRLTVT.

The chain employs TRBV7-9 and TRBJ2-7, with 10 bases that match TRBD2. Trimming removed 4 bases from V and 6 bases from J; junction bases left unmatched: 12. CDR1 SEHNR and CDR2 FQNEAQ come from the germline V gene (reference sequence). This CDR3 is built from 16 residues. The CDR3 here is CASSSSPSSGSFEQYF. In nucleotides, the CDR3 is TGTGCCAGCAGCTCCTCCCCGTCTAGCGGGAGTTTCGAGCAGTACTTC.

A few counts support this clone. The chain is built from TRBV4-1 and TRBJ1-2; no reliable D call. V was clipped by 5 bases and J by 2 bases, with 12 bases between them. Germline V gene lookup returns CDR1 MGHRA and CDR2 YSYEKL. This CDR3 is 14 amino acids long. CDR3 loop: CASSRRAENYGYTF. Written as DNA, the CDR3 is TGCGCCAGCAGCAGGCGGGCAGAAAACTATGGCTACACCTTC.

The V and J genes are TRBV28 and TRBJ2-7, with a tentative D call TRBD1 (5 bases). The CDR3 has 21 amino acids. Germline V gene data show CDR1 as MDHEN and CDR2 as SYDVKM. V dropped 4 bases and J dropped 2 bases, with 33 bases sitting between them. CDR3 DNA: TGTGCCAGCAGTTCTTATCCCTCTTTCACAGGCCGTCCCATCATTACCTACGAGCAGTACTTC. It yields the protein CASSSYPSFTGRPIITYEQYF.

The chain couples TRBV19 to TRBJ2-7, with 10 positions matching TRBD1. Germline V lookup: CDR1 LNHDA, CDR2 SQIVND (reference sequence). V was pared by 6 bases and J by 7 bases, with 9 bases of the junction left unmatched. The CDR3 contains 14 residues. CDR3 region: CASSTGTGVGEQYF. Written as DNA, the CDR3 is TGTGCCAGTAGCACCGGGACAGGGGTTGGAGAGCAGTACTTC.

The chain has TRBV7-6 and TRBJ2-1, with TRBD2 as a possible D gene (5 bases). CDR1 SGHVS and CDR2 FNYEAQ come from the germline V gene. The V gene lost 5 bases and the J gene lost 2 bases, with 19 bases spanning the gap. The CDR3 spans 17 residues. The CDR3 nucleotides are TGTGCCAGCAGCACCTCCACGGCCGGGGTCCCCTACAATGAGCAGTTCTTC. Residues: CASSTSTAGVPYNEQFF.